This T cell receptor beta chain was captured by sequencing in a study of T cell repertoires in cytomegalovirus infection. The wider study: CMV epitopes that were recently identified and HLA-C-restricted were used alongside well-studied HLA-B-restricted ones.

The CDR3 contains 17 residues. Trimming pared 4 bases from V and 0 bases from J, leaving 19 bases between. The V gene's germline CDR1 is SQVTM and CDR2 ANQGSEA. As for this clonotype: Its antigen is currently unknown.

TCRdb processed the reads anew with MiXCR; each CDR3 protein has one entry. Of around 540,000 distinct CDR3 sequences in the sample, 33% were seen once. The chain links TRBV29-1 to TRBJ1-3; possible D gene TRBD1, 5 bases. The sequence came from a human donor in good health (CMV status not recorded). Some clones in this sample may be carry-over from other donors' samples. The sequenced sample was cultured PBMCs, obtained from culture after CMV antigen stimulation. The CDR3 sequence: CSVAGDASSNSGNTIYF. The CDR3 region has the DNA TGCAGCGTTGCCGGGGACGCAAGTTCTAACTCTGGAAACACCATATATTTT.